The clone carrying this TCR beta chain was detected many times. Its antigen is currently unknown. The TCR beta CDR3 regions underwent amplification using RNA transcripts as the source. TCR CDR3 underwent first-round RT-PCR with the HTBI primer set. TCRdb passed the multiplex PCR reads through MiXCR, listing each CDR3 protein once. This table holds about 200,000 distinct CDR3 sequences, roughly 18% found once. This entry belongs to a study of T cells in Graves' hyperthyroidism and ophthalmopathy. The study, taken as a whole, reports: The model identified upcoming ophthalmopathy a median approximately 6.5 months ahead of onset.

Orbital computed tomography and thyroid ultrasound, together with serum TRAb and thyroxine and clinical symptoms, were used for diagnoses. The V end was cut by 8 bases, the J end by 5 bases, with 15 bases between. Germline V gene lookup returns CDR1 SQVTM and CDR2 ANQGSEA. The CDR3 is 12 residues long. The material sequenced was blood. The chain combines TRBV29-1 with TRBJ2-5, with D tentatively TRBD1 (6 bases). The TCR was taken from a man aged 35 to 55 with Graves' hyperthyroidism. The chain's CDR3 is CSQKGVGETQYF. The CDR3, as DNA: TGCAGCCAGAAGGGGGTGGGGGAGACCCAGTACTTC.